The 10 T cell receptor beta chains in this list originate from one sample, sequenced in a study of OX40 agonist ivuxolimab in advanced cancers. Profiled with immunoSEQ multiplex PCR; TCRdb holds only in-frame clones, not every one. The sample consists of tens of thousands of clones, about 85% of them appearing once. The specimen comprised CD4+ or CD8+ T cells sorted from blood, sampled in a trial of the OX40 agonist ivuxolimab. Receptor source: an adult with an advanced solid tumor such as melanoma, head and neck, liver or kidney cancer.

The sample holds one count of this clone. DNA of the CDR3: TGTGCCAGCAGCTTGCGGGAGGGGAATTCACCCCTCCACTTT. This codes for CASSLREGNSPLHF. The chain is built from TRBV5-4 and TRBJ1-6; possibly TRBD1 for D (5 bases). The CDR3 is made up of 14 amino acids. CDR1 and CDR2 from the germline V gene are SGHNT and YYREEE (reference sequence). Trimming shortened V by 1 base and J by 7 bases, and 9 bases separated the two germline ends.

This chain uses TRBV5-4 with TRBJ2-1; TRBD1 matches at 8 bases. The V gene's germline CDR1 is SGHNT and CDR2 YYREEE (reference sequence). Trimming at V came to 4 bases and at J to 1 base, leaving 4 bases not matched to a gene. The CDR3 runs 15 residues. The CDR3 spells CASSRTGRSYNEQFF. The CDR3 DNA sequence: TGTGCCAGCAGCCGGACAGGGCGATCCTACAATGAGCAGTTCTTC.

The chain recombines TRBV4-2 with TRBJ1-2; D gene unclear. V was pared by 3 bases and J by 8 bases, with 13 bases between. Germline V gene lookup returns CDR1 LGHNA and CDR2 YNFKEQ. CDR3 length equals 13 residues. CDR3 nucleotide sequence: TGTGCCAGCAGCCACCCGAGTTGGGAAGGCTACACCTTC. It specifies CASSHPSWEGYTF.

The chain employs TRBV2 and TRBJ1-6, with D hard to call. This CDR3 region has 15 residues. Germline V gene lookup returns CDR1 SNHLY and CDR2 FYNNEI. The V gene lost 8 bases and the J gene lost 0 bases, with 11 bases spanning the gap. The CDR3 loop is CASLRLSSYNSPLHF. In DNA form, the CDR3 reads TGTGCCAGCCTCCGACTGAGCTCCTATAATTCACCCCTCCACTTT.

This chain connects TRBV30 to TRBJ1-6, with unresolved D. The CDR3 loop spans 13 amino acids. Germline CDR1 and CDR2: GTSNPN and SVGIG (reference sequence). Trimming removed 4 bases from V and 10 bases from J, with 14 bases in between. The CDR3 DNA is TGTGCCTGGACTAAGGCGGCCGGGTCACCCCTCCACTTT. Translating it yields CAWTKAAGSPLHF.

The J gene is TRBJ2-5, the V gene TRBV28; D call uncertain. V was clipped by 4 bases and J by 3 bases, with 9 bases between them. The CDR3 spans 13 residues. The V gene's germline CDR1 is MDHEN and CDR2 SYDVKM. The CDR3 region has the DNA TGTGCCAGCAGTTCACCAACTAAAGAGACCCAGTACTTC. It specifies CASSSPTKETQYF.

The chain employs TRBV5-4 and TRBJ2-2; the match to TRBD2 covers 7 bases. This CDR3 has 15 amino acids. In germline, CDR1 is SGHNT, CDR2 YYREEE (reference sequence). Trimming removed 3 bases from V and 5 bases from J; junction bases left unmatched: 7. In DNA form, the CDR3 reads TGTGCCAGCAGCTCCCCACGGGGGGAAACCGGGGAGCTGTTTTTT. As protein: CASSSPRGETGELFF.

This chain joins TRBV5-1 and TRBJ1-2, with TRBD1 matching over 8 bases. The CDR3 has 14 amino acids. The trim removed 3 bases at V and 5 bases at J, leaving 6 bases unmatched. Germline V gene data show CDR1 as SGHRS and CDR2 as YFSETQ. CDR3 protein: CASSSPGGGYGYTF. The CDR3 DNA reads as TGCGCCAGCAGCTCGCCAGGGGGCGGGTATGGCTACACCTTC.

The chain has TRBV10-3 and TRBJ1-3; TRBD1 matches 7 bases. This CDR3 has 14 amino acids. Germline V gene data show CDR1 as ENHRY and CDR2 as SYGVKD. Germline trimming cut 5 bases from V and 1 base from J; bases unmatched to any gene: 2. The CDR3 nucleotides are TGTGCCATCAGTACAGGGGTTTCTGGAAACACCATATATTTT. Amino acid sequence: CAISTGVSGNTIYF.

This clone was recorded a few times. The CDR3 here is CASSFLNTEAFF. The CDR3 DNA is TGTGCCAGCAGCTTCCTAAACACTGAAGCTTTCTTT. This chain connects TRBV7-2 to TRBJ1-1; no definite D call. The CDR3 runs to 12 residues. Trimming pared 3 bases from V and 2 bases from J, leaving 4 bases between. CDR1 SGHTA and CDR2 FQGNSA come from the germline V gene.